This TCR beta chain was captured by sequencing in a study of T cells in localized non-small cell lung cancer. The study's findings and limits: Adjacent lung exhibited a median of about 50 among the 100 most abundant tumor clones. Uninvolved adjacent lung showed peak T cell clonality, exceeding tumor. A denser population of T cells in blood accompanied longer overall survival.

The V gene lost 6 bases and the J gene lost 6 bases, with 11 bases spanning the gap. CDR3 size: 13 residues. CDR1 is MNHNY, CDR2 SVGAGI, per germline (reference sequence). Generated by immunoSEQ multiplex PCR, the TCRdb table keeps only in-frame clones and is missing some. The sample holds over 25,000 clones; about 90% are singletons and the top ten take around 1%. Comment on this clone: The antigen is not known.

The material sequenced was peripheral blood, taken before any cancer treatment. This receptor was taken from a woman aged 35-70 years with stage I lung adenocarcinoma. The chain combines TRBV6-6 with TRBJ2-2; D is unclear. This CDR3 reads CASSAPGSGELFF. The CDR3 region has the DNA TGTGCCAGCAGCGCCCCTGGTTCCGGGGAGCTGTTTTTT.